A selection of T cell receptor beta chains follows, all from one sample in a study of shared clonotypes between healthy human individuals. This table comes from immunoSEQ multiplex PCR, and its TCRdb copy is limited to in-frame clones, with some not included. The table lists about 2.1 million clones, around 93% of them singletons. The material sequenced was naive CD8+ T cells from PBMCs. The receptors come from a man aged 18 to 30 in good health. Some clones in this sample may be carry-over from other donors' samples. CDR3s leave out the opening cysteine and the closing phenylalanine or tryptophan. The order of the fields is V gene, D gene, J gene, CDR3 protein. D genes are given only for firm matches.

TRBV19,-,TRBJ2-7,ASSPGRGSYEQY
TRBV5-1,TRBD2,TRBJ2-2,ASSSGLAGVTGELF
TRBV7-9,-,TRBJ1-2,ASSLHLLGGYT
TRBV4-3,-,TRBJ2-5,ASSQDRGSGETQY
TRBV27,TRBD1,TRBJ1-2,ASSSGQGDYGYT
TRBV5-4,-,TRBJ2-7,ASSLAFAGSIYEQY
TRBV7-9,TRBD1,TRBJ2-2,ASSPRSHRGANTGELF
TRBV19,-,TRBJ1-5,ASSKREPQH
TRBV28,-,TRBJ2-7,ASSLRQLSHEQY
TRBV28,TRBD2,TRBJ2-1,ASSSRLAGNEQF
TRBV6-4,-,TRBJ2-1,ATGSGFSYNEQF
TRBV10-2,TRBD1,TRBJ1-3,ASRRGQGADTIY
TRBV7-9,-,TRBJ2-3,ATTGRITDTQY
TRBV7-2,-,TRBJ2-5,ASATLRGTGETQY
TRBV5-6,TRBD1,TRBJ1-1,ASSGGTGMNTEAF
TRBV19,-,TRBJ1-1,ASSADRHTEAF
TRBV5-6,TRBD2,TRBJ2-2,ASSPPGLATGELF
TRBV7-8,TRBD1,TRBJ1-2,ASSSGTGSYGYT
TRBV19,-,TRBJ1-5,ASSIGWGQPQH
TRBV28,TRBD1,TRBJ2-1,ASSFIPGDSDEQF
TRBV7-3,TRBD1,TRBJ2-7,ASSLTGTGSKY
TRBV4-2,-,TRBJ2-1,ASSQVGPQGNEQF
TRBV12-5,-,TRBJ2-3,ASGSTSRGQY
TRBV9,-,TRBJ1-4,ASSAHRDVNEKLF
TRBV6-5,TRBD1,TRBJ2-3,ASSYYGTGSTDTQY
TRBV15,TRBD1,TRBJ2-7,ATSREDRSHEQY
TRBV29-1,-,TRBJ2-5,SVEDGVRSRETQY
TRBV18,TRBD2,TRBJ2-1,ASSPPRVAGAYNEQF
TRBV15,-,TRBJ1-3,ATSRDRARGNTIY
TRBV5-1,TRBD2,TRBJ2-3,ASSLAERESPSDTQY
TRBV30,-,TRBJ1-2,AWSVDSNPNYGYT
TRBV10-3,TRBD2,TRBJ2-1,AISGGTSGKVDEQF
TRBV27,TRBD1,TRBJ2-7,ASSPPTGRPTQY
TRBV7-9,-,TRBJ2-7,ASSRDAAYEQY
TRBV9,-,TRBJ2-1,ASSPTGGDLYNEQF
TRBV5-1,-,TRBJ2-1,ASSWPPAGSSYNEQF
TRBV27,TRBD1,TRBJ1-2,ASSWSGGDYGYT
TRBV18,-,TRBJ2-7,ASSPTDRGTAYEQY
TRBV30,-,TRBJ2-7,AWSFAGPYEQY
TRBV19,-,TRBJ2-7,ASSINRLNEQY
TRBV28,-,TRBJ2-3,ASKYEWSTSTDTQY
TRBV15,TRBD1,TRBJ2-3,ATSGTGTGGTDTQY
TRBV28,-,TRBJ2-4,ASSLHVSKNIQY
TRBV27,TRBD2,TRBJ2-7,ASAPGGGFEQY
TRBV9,TRBD1,TRBJ1-1,ASSVGGGGKAF
TRBV4-1,-,TRBJ2-1,ASSQGVRRTSYNEQF
TRBV5-6,TRBD1,TRBJ2-3,ASSLDLTGTRPDTQY
TRBV5-6,-,TRBJ2-1,ASSPRGSTMSSSSEQF
TRBV4-3,TRBD1,TRBJ1-5,ASSQYWTGDPENQPQH
TRBV28,-,TRBJ2-3,ASNYKAVTDTQY
TRBV12-5,-,TRBJ2-5,ASGLDNQETQY
TRBV4-3,-,TRBJ1-6,ASSQDLTNSPLH